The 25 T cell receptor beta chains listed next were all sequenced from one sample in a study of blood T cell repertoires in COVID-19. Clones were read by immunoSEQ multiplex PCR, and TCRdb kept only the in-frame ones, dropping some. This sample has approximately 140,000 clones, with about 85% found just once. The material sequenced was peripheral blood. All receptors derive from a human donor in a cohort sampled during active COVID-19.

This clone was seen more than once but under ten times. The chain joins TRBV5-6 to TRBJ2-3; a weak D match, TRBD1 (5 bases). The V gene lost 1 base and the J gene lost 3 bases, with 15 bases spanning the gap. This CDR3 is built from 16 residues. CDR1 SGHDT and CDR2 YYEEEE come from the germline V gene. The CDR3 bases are TGTGCCAGCAGCTTGTTTTTCCTTCAGGGAACAGATACGCAGTATTTT. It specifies CASSLFFLQGTDTQYF.

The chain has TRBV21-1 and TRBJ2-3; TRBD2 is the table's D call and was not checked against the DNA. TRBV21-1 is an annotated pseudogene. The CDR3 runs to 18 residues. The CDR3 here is CASSLPPRSGTSPDTQYF. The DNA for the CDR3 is TGTGCCAGCAGCCTCCCCCCCCGATCCGGGACTAGCCCAGATACGCAGTATTTT.

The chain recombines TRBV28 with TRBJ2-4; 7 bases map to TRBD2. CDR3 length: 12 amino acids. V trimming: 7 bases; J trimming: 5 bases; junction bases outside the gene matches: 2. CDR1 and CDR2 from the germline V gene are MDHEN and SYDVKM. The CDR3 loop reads CASKTSENIQYF. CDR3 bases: TGTGCCAGCAAAACTAGCGAAAACATTCAGTACTTC.

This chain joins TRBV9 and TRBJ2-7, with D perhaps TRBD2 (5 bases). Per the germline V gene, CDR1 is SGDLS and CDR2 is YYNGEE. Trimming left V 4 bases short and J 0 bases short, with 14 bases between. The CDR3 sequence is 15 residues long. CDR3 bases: TGTGCCAGCAGCCCGAGTGCGGGTGCCTCCTACGAGCAGTACTTC. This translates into CASSPSAGASYEQYF.

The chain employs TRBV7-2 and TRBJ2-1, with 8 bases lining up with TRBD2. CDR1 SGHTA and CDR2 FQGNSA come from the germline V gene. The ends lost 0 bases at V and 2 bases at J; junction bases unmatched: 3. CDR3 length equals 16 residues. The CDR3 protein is CASSLAGRAAYNEQFF. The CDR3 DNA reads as TGTGCCAGCAGCTTAGCCGGGAGGGCCGCCTACAATGAGCAGTTCTTC.

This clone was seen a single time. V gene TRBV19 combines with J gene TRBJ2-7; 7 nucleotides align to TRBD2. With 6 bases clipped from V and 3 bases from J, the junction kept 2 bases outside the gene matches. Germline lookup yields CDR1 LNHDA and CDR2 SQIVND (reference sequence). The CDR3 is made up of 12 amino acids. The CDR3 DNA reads TGTGCCAGTAGGGCGGGAGACTACGAGCAGTACTTC. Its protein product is CASRAGDYEQYF.

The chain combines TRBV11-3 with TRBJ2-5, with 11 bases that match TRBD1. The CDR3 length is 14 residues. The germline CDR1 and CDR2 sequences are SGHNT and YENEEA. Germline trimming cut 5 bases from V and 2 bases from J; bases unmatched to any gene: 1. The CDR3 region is CASSRDRGQETQYF. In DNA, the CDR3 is TGTGCCAGCAGCAGGGACAGGGGGCAAGAGACCCAGTACTTC.

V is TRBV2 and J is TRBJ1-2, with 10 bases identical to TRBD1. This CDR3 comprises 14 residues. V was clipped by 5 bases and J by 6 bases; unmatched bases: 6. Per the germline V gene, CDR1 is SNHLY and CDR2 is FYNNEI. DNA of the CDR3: TGTGCCAGCAGTTTAGGGGACAGGGGAAATGGCTACACCTTC. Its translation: CASSLGDRGNGYTF.

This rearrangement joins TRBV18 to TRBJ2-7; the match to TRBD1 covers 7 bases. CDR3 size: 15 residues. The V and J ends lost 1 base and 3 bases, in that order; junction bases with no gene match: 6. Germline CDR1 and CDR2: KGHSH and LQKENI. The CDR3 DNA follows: TGTGCCAGCTCACCACGAGGGGGCGGAAACTACGAGCAGTACTTC. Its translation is CASSPRGGGNYEQYF.

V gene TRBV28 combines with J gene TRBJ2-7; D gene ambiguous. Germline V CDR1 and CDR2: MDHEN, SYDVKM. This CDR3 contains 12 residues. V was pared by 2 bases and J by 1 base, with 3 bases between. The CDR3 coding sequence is TGTGCCAGCAGTTTACGGTCCTACGAGCAGTACTTC. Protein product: CASSLRSYEQYF.

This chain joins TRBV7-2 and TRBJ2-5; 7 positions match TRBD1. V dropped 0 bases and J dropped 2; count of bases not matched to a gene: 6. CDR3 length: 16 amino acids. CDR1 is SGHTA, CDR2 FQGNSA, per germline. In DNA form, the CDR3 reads TGTGCCAGCAGCTTAGCGACAGGGTGGGGGCAAGAGACCCAGTACTTC. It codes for CASSLATGWGQETQYF.

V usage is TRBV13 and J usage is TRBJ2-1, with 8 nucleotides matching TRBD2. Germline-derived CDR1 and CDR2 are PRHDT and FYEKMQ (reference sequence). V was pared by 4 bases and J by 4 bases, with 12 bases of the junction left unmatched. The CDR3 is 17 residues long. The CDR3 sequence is CASSYTPMGLGYNEQFF. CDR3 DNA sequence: TGTGCCAGCAGCTATACTCCGATGGGACTAGGGTACAATGAGCAGTTCTTC.

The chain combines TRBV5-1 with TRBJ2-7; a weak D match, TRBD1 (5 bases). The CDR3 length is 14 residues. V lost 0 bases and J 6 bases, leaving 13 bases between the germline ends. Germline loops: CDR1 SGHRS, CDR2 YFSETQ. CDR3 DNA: TGCGCCAGCAGCTTGGCCGGAGATGGGGCCGAGCAGTACTTC. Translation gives CASSLAGDGAEQYF.

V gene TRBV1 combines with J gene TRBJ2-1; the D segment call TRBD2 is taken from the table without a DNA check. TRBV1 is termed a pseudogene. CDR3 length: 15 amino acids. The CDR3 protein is CTSSEVYGRGHEQFF. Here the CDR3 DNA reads TGCACCAGCAGCGAAGTCTATGGGAGGGGCCATGAGCAGTTCTTC.

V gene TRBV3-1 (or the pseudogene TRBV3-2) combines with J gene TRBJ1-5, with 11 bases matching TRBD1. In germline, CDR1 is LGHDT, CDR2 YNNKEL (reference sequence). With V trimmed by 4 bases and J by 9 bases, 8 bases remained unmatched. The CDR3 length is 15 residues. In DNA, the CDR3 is TGTGCCAGCAGCCTAGGACAGGGGGCAATAGTGCCCCAGCATTTT. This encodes CASSLGQGAIVPQHF.

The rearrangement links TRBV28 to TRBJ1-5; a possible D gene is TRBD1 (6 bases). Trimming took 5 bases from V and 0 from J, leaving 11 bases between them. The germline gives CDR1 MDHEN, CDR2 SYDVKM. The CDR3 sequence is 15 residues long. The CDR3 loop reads CASSKQGPSNQPQHF. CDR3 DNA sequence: TGTGCCAGCAGTAAACAGGGCCCTAGCAATCAGCCCCAGCATTTT.

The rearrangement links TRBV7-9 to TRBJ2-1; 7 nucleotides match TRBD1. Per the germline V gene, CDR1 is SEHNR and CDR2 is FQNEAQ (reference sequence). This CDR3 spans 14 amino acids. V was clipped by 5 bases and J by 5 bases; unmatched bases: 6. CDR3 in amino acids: CASSQRQGHNEQFF. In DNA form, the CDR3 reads TGTGCCAGCAGCCAAAGACAGGGTCACAATGAGCAGTTCTTC.

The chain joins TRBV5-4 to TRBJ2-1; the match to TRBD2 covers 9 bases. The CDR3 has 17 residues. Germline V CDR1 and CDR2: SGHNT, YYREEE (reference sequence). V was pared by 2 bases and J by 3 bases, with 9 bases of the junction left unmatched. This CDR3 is CASSLGRGGFGYNEQFF. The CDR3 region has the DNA TGTGCCAGCAGCTTAGGGCGGGGGGGCTTTGGCTACAATGAGCAGTTCTTC.

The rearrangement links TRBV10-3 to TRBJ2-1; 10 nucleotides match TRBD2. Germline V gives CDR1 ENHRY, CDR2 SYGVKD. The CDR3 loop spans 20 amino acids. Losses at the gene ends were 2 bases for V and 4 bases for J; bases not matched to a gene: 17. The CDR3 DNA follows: TGTGCCATCAGTGAGGGTGGACTAGCGGTCCGGTCTTCGGGGTACAATGAGCAGTTCTTC. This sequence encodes CAISEGGLAVRSSGYNEQFF.

The CDR3 DNA is TGTGCCTGGAGTGCAGGGTTCCAGGCCTACGAGCAGTACTTC. It encodes CAWSAGFQAYEQYF. The V and J genes are TRBV30 and TRBJ2-7, with a weak D call TRBD1 (5 bases). The germline V gene has CDR1 GTSNPN and CDR2 SVGIG (reference sequence). The V and J ends lost 1 base and 2 bases respectively, with 12 bases between them. There are 14 residues in the CDR3.

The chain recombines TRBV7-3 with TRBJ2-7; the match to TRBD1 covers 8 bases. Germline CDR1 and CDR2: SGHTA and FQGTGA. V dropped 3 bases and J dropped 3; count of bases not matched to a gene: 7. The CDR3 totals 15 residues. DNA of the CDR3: TGTGCCAGCAGCTTCCGACAGGGGAGAGGCTACGAGCAGTACTTC. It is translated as CASSFRQGRGYEQYF.

The CDR3 sequence is CSVPGLVPGELFF. The CDR3 DNA reads as TGCAGCGTTCCGGGGTTGGTCCCCGGGGAGCTGTTTTTT. The chain joins TRBV29-1 to TRBJ2-2, with D maybe TRBD2 (5 bases). CDR3 length: 13 residues. Germline CDR1 and CDR2: SQVTM and ANQGSEA. V was pared by 5 bases and J by 6 bases, with 13 bases between.

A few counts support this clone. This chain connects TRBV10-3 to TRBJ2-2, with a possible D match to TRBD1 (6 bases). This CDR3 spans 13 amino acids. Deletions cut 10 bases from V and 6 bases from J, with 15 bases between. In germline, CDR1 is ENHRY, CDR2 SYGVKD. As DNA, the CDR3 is TGTGCCACTCGGACAGAGAATGCCGGGGAGCTGTTTTTT. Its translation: CATRTENAGELFF.

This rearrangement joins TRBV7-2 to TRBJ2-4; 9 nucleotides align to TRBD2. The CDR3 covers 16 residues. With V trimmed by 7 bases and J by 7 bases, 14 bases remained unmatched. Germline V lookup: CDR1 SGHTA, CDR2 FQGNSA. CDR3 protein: CASKKETSGGGNIQYF. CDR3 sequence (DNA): TGTGCCAGCAAAAAGGAGACTAGCGGAGGGGGGAACATTCAGTACTTC. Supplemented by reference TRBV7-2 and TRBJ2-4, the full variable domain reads GAGVSQSPSNKVTEKGKDVELRCDPISGHTALYWYRQSLGQGLEFLIYFQGNSAPDKSGLPSDRFSAERTGGSVSTLTIQRTQQEDSAVYLCASKKETSGGGNIQYFGAGTRLSVL.

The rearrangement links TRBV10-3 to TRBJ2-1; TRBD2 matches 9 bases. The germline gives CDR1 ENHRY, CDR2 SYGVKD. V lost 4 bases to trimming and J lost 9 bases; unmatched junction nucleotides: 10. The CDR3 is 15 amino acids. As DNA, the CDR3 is TGTGCCATCAGTGCGGGGGTAGCGGGAGTTAGTGAGCAGTTCTTC. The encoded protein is CAISAGVAGVSEQFF.